This is a list of T cell receptor beta chains from one sample in a study of neurological immune-mediated disorders. TCRdb called the 5' RACE reads again in MiXCR, with one record for every CDR3 protein. The sample includes some 47,000 distinct CDR3 sequences, around a fifth seen only once; the top ten take about 4.7%. Source material: PBMCs. Source of these receptors: a man aged 55 to 69 with HTLV-1-associated myelopathy (HAM/TSP). Both conserved end residues are part of each CDR3. Each record gives: CDR3 DNA, CDR3 protein, D gene, V gene, J gene, clone size. D genes are given only for firm matches. Clone size is given for some rows only: seen once, a few or many times, or a class if the clone is expanded.

TGTGCCAGCAGTTTATCGCCGTCTTCTCTCCAAGAGACCCAGTACTTC	CASSLSPSSLQETQYF	-	TRBV27	TRBJ2-5	many
TGCGCCAGCAGCTTGATAACGGGCGGACAGGACCTTTTTCTTAGCTCCTACGAGCAGTACTTC	CASSLITGGQDLFLSSYEQYF	TRBD1	TRBV5-1	TRBJ2-7	-
TGTGCCACCAGTCAGGGAGGGAATGTAGGGGGCTACACCTTC	CATSQGGNVGGYTF	-	TRBV24-1	TRBJ1-2	-
TGTGCTAGCAGCCCCCAGGGTTATAGCAATCAGCCCCAGCATTTT	CASSPQGYSNQPQHF	-	TRBV7-7	TRBJ1-5	many
TGTGCCAGCAGCCTTCGGACTAGCGGAGCCTACGAGCAGTACTTC	CASSLRTSGAYEQYF	TRBD2	TRBV7-2	TRBJ2-7	few
TGTGCCAGCAGCCCCCCCGGGGACCTGGGGACCCAGTACTTC	CASSPPGDLGTQYF	-	TRBV7-6	TRBJ2-5	many
TGCGCCAGCAGCTCGTCTAGAGAGACCCAGTACTTC	CASSSSRETQYF	-	TRBV5-1	TRBJ2-5	many
TGCGCCAGCAGCGCCACTGGAGTAGGAGAGACCCAGTACTTC	CASSATGVGETQYF	-	TRBV5-1	TRBJ2-5	medium-sized
TGTGCCACCTCGATAGGGATAGACAATGAGCAGTTCTTC	CATSIGIDNEQFF	-	TRBV19	TRBJ2-1	many
TGTGCCAGCAGCTATCCTAGCGAAGGACACAATGAGCAGTTCTTC	CASSYPSEGHNEQFF	-	TRBV7-9	TRBJ2-1	many
TGTGCCAGCAGCGGAGTGTCAGGGGGCAACTTGCAAGCTTTCTTT	CASSGVSGGNLQAFF	TRBD1	TRBV5-6	TRBJ1-1	-
TGCGCCAGCAGCTTGAGTCCTGGGGGTGAGCAGTTCTTC	CASSLSPGGEQFF	-	TRBV5-1	TRBJ2-1	-
TGCGCCAGCAGCTTAGCGGGAGCTCTTGACGAGCAGTACTTC	CASSLAGALDEQYF	TRBD2	TRBV5-1	TRBJ2-7	many
TGTGCCAGCTCACCTCTAACAAATGAGCAGTTCTTC	CASSPLTNEQFF	-	TRBV18	TRBJ2-1	many
TGTGCCAGCAGCCACCCAAGGACAATAGTTCAAGATACGCAGTATTTT	CASSHPRTIVQDTQYF	-	TRBV6-2/TRBV6-3	TRBJ2-3	-
TGTGCCATCAGGGAGGGACAGTTGAACACTGAAGCTTTCTTT	CAIREGQLNTEAFF	TRBD1	TRBV10-3	TRBJ1-1	many
TGTGCCAGCAGCTTACTGATCAATGAAAAACTGTTTTTT	CASSLLINEKLFF	-	TRBV7-2	TRBJ1-4	many
TGCAGCGTTGAAAACGATCTACAGACTGAAGCTTTCTTT	CSVENDLQTEAFF	-	TRBV29-1	TRBJ1-1	many
TGTGCCAGCAGTTTATCGATCGGGGCCACAGATACGCAGTATTTT	CASSLSIGATDTQYF	-	TRBV27	TRBJ2-3	many
TGTGCCAGCAGCTTAGGAAGGGGAGAGACCCAGTACTTC	CASSLGRGETQYF	-	TRBV7-9	TRBJ2-5	many
TGCGCCAGCACTCCCGGGGCGGCGGCGAACACTGAAGCTTTCTTT	CASTPGAAANTEAFF	-	TRBV5-1	TRBJ1-1	many
TGTGCCAGCAGCTCTCGGACTAGGAGGAGTGAGCAGTTCTTC	CASSSRTRRSEQFF	TRBD2	TRBV7-8	TRBJ2-1	-
TGTGCCAGCAGCTCTGGACGGGACGTCCTGACTTTC	CASSSGRDVLTF	-	TRBV11-1	TRBJ2-6	many
TGTGCCAGTAGTATAGAGTCCCCCGTTGGCAATCAGCCCCAGCATTTT	CASSIESPVGNQPQHF	-	TRBV19	TRBJ1-5	-
TGTGCCAGCAGTTATTCGGGGGGTAGCAATCAGCCCCAGCATTTT	CASSYSGGSNQPQHF	-	TRBV27	TRBJ1-5	-
TGCAGTGCTAGACCTGAGGACAGGGGCAACGAAAAACTGTTTTTT	CSARPEDRGNEKLFF	TRBD1	TRBV20-1	TRBJ1-4	many
TGTGCCAGCAGCTTAGTTAAGGGGGCCCCGAGGGGCACTGAAGCTTTCTTT	CASSLVKGAPRGTEAFF	TRBD1	TRBV7-2	TRBJ1-1	many
TGCAGTGCCCGGGGGTTTTTGAACACTGAAGCTTTCTTT	CSARGFLNTEAFF	-	TRBV20-1	TRBJ1-1	many
TGTGCCAGCAGCTTCGGACAGGGTTACGAGCAGTACTTC	CASSFGQGYEQYF	TRBD1	TRBV7-2	TRBJ2-7	many
TGTGCCAGCAGCCGGGGTGGGCAGGGGGAGGGCTATGGCTACACCTTC	CASSRGGQGEGYGYTF	TRBD1	TRBV28	TRBJ1-2	many
TGCAGCGCCGCCCGGGATTCGTCCTACTACGAGCAGTACTTC	CSAARDSSYYEQYF	-	TRBV29-1	TRBJ2-7	many
TGCAGCGTCCGTCCGGGGCCATTTTCTAGCACAGATACGCAGTATTTT	CSVRPGPFSSTDTQYF	-	TRBV29-1	TRBJ2-3	many
TGTGCCAGCAGGGGGGAGGACCGGTACGAGCAGTACTTC	CASRGEDRYEQYF	-	TRBV6-5	TRBJ2-7	-
TGCGCCAGCAGCCAAGTGGCCCTCAATGAGCAGTTCTTC	CASSQVALNEQFF	-	TRBV4-1	TRBJ2-1	medium-sized
TGTGCCACCAGTGATCGAGCGCGAAGCACCGGGGAGCTGTTTTTT	CATSDRARSTGELFF	-	TRBV24-1	TRBJ2-2	many
TGTGCCAGCAGCTTATCGGTGGACCGGGAGACCCAGTACTTC	CASSLSVDRETQYF	-	TRBV7-3	TRBJ2-5	many
TGCGCCAGCAGCGAGCCGACAGGGCGGAACACTGAAGCTTTCTTT	CASSEPTGRNTEAFF	TRBD1	TRBV5-1	TRBJ1-1	many
TGTGCCAGCAGCCTGGTCTCAGGGGGCACTAATGAAAAACTGTTTTTT	CASSLVSGGTNEKLFF	TRBD1	TRBV5-5	TRBJ1-4	many
TGCGCCAGCAGCTGGGGACTAGCGGGAGGTTCCTACGAGCAGTACTTC	CASSWGLAGGSYEQYF	TRBD2	TRBV5-1	TRBJ2-7	many
TGTGCCAGCAGCGTAAACAGTCTCACAGATACGCAGTATTTT	CASSVNSLTDTQYF	-	TRBV9	TRBJ2-3	medium-sized
TGTGCCAGCAGTGACACAGGGGTACAGCCCCAGCATTTT	CASSDTGVQPQHF	TRBD1	TRBV6-1	TRBJ1-5	-
TGTGCCAGCAGTTTCCAGCGGGTCACGGTTGAGCAGTTCTTC	CASSFQRVTVEQFF	-	TRBV28	TRBJ2-1	many
TGTGCCAGCAGTCCCGGGACAGGGTCCTACGAGCAGTACTTC	CASSPGTGSYEQYF	TRBD1	TRBV14	TRBJ2-7	many
TGCAGTGCTAGTTGGGGACGTAAAGCTTTTCCCTACGAGCAGTACTTC	CSASWGRKAFPYEQYF	-	TRBV20-1	TRBJ2-7	many
TGTGCCAGCAGCCCAAGGGCTACCACAGATACGCAGTATTTT	CASSPRATTDTQYF	-	TRBV21-1	TRBJ2-3	many
TGCGCCAGCAGCAGGGGACAGGGGGTAACCGAGCAGTACTTC	CASSRGQGVTEQYF	TRBD1	TRBV5-1	TRBJ2-7	many
TGTGCCAGCAGCCGGGTCCGAGGCACAGATACGCAGTATTTT	CASSRVRGTDTQYF	-	TRBV6-5	TRBJ2-3	-
TGTGCCACCAGTGATCTAGCGCGGACAGATACGCAGTATTTT	CATSDLARTDTQYF	-	TRBV24-1	TRBJ2-3	-
TGTGCCAGCAGCGGACAGGGGTGGGACACCGGGGAGCTGTTTTTT	CASSGQGWDTGELFF	-	TRBV21-1	TRBJ2-2	many
TGCCGTGCGACCCCGGGACAGGTGAATGAAAAACTGTTTTTT	CRATPGQVNEKLFF	TRBD1	TRBV20-1	TRBJ1-4	-
TGTGCCAGCAGCAAGGGAGGACAGTTCTCCTACGAGCAGTACTTC	CASSKGGQFSYEQYF	-	TRBV5-4	TRBJ2-7	many
TGCAGCGCCGGACCTAGGGGCGGACAGGGGAATACGCAGTATTTT	CSAGPRGGQGNTQYF	TRBD1	TRBV29-1	TRBJ2-3	many
TGCAGCGTTGGGCAAGCGGGACTGCACAATGAGCAGTTCTTC	CSVGQAGLHNEQFF	TRBD2	TRBV29-1	TRBJ2-1	many
TGTGCCAGCAGTGGGAGGGAGTCCTACGAGCAGTACTTC	CASSGRESYEQYF	TRBD2	TRBV12-3/TRBV12-4	TRBJ2-7	-